These 6 T cell receptor beta chains came from one sample sequenced in a study of T cell changes during pregnancy in multiple sclerosis. Measured with immunoSEQ multiplex PCR; TCRdb has only the in-frame clones, and not every one. The sample lists around 100,000 clones; 75% to 95% were seen once. Material: peripheral blood, obtained in the second trimester of pregnancy. These receptors were collected from a female donor with multiple sclerosis, enrolled in a pregnancy study.

Remarks on this clone: This specimen includes other DNA sequences encoding the same CDR3. The chain uses TRBV5-1 and TRBJ2-7, with D perhaps matching TRBD1 (5 bases). Trimming took 4 bases from V and 3 from J, leaving 8 bases between them. The CDR3 runs 12 residues. Germline V gene lookup returns CDR1 SGHRS and CDR2 YFSETQ. CDR3 DNA: TGCGCCAGCAGCCGAGACAGCTACGAGCAGTACTTC. Translation: CASSRDSYEQYF.

The chain joins TRBV7-6 to TRBJ2-7, with TRBD1 as a possible D gene (6 bases). This CDR3 is built from 14 residues. Per germline, CDR1 SGHVS and CDR2 FNYEAQ. V gave up 2 bases and J gave up 5 bases, with 13 bases separating them. This chain's CDR3 is CASSLSGGRDEQYF. The CDR3 DNA reads TGTGCCAGCAGCTTATCTGGGGGCAGGGACGAGCAGTACTTC.

This chain uses TRBV18 with TRBJ2-1, with 13 bases aligning to TRBD2. Germline CDR1 reads KGHSH; CDR2 reads LQKENI. The CDR3 loop spans 19 amino acids. Trimming at V came to 0 bases and at J to 1 base, leaving 6 bases not matched to a gene. The CDR3 spells CASSPPGTSGMWSYNEQFF. The CDR3 DNA sequence: TGTGCCAGCTCACCACCGGGGACTAGCGGGATGTGGTCCTACAATGAGCAGTTCTTC.

The chain recombines TRBV6-6 with TRBJ1-5; D possibly corresponds to TRBD1 (5 bases). The CDR3 is made up of 14 amino acids. V lost 6 bases and J 4 bases, leaving 13 bases between the germline ends. Germline V gene data show CDR1 as MNHNY and CDR2 as SVGAGI (reference sequence). CDR3 in amino acids: CASRAGGSNQPQHF. The CDR3 bases are TGTGCCAGCAGAGCCGGGGGGAGTAATCAGCCCCAGCATTTT.

This chain uses TRBV29-1 with TRBJ2-3, with TRBD2 identical over 10 bases. Germline loops: CDR1 SQVTM, CDR2 ANQGSEA. V lost 1 base, J lost 7 bases, and 8 bases stayed unmatched. This CDR3 region has 15 residues. The CDR3 reads CSVEGSSGSWNTQYF. The DNA of the CDR3 is TGCAGCGTTGAAGGATCTAGCGGGAGTTGGAATACGCAGTATTTT.

V usage is TRBV10-3 and J usage is TRBJ2-2, with D perhaps matching TRBD1 (6 bases). The CDR3 spans 14 residues. Deletions cut 3 bases from V and 4 bases from J, with 9 bases between. Germline assignment: CDR1 ENHRY and CDR2 SYGVKD. The CDR3 here is CAISEGGFTGELFF. CDR3 nucleotides: TGTGCCATCAGTGAAGGGGGTTTCACCGGGGAGCTGTTTTTT.